The 3 T cell receptor beta chains presented below share a single source sample, sequenced in a study of shared clonotypes between healthy human individuals. Naive CD8 cells, CD45RO-negative and positively selected for CCR7, excluded terminally differentiated effector memory CD45RA+ cells. Sequencing was performed with immunoSEQ multiplex PCR; in TCRdb, only in-frame clones are kept and a portion is missing. The repertoire holds some 600,000 clones, with 95% to 97% as singletons. Sequencing was carried out using naive CD8+ T cells sorted from blood. The origin of the receptors is a woman in her twenties or thirties in good health.

CDR3 sequence reads: CASSFGGSGTEAFF. The CDR3 DNA follows: TGTGCCAGCAGCTTCGGGGGTTCTGGGACTGAAGCTTTCTTT. The chain combines TRBV7-9 with TRBJ1-1; D perhaps matches TRBD1 (5 bases). Germline assignment: CDR1 SEHNR and CDR2 FQNEAQ (reference sequence). V lost 3 bases to trimming and J lost 5 bases, with 13 bases between them. The CDR3 has 14 amino acids.

The chain couples TRBV9 to TRBJ1-1; 7 bases are shared with TRBD1. The CDR3 has 15 amino acids. Losses at the gene ends were 0 bases for V and 1 base for J; bases not matched to a gene: 3. The germline V gene encodes CDR1 SGDLS and CDR2 YYNGEE. CDR3 protein: CASSVVPGGNTEAFF. The CDR3 DNA sequence: TGTGCCAGCAGCGTAGTCCCAGGGGGGAACACTGAAGCTTTCTTT. The full variable domain, completed using reference TRBV9 and TRBJ1-1, is DSGVTQTPKHLITATGQRVTLRCSPRSGDLSVYWYQQSLDQGLQFLIQYYNGEERAKGNILERFSAQQFPDLHSELNLSSLELGDSALYFCASSVVPGGNTEAFFGQGTRLTVV.

The rearrangement links TRBV2 to TRBJ2-5, with D possibly TRBD1 on 5 matching bases. The DNA matches TRBJ2-7 better at its end, which makes the J call doubtful. Germline lookup yields CDR1 SNHLY and CDR2 FYNNEI. The CDR3 covers 16 residues. For the CDR3, the DNA is TGTGCCAGCAGTGGTGCTATGACAGAACTGATCTACGAGCAGTACTTC. Translated, it gives CASSGAMTELIYEQYF.